This T cell receptor (beta chain) was sequenced for a study of T-cell reconstitution after alpha-beta-depleted transplantation in children. Study outcomes and limitations: Most T-cell counts and diversity one year after the transplant came from T cells that were newly produced. At around two months after transplant, the alpha-beta T cells were reportedly derived from several hundred expanded clones that came from non-depleted graft cells. Recipient T cells and thymic progenitors that survived were the source of the high TCRbeta diversity seen at day 60 in some patients.

For this clonotype: Its cognate antigen is unknown.

Researchers prepared the TCRbeta library using unique molecular identifiers, the study reports. MiXCR was run by TCRdb on the PCR reads, yielding one entry per CDR3 protein. The sample carries fewer than 550,000 distinct CDR3 sequences, around 10% recorded once. The V and J ends lost 6 bases and 6 bases, in that order; junction bases with no gene match: 9. This CDR3 is built from 17 residues. Germline V gene lookup returns CDR1 SGHVS and CDR2 FNYEAQ. The rearrangement links TRBV7-6 to TRBJ2-2, with TRBD2 matching over 14 bases. The clonotype comes from a female patient aged 2-15 years who had a stem cell transplant for aplastic anemia, so the T cells may come from the graft donor. Source: PBMCs, mostly from graft donor cells, taken 180 days after TCRalphabeta/CD19-depleted stem cell transplant. The CDR3 loop reads CASSLSPGLAGAGELFF. CDR3 DNA: TGTGCCAGCAGTCTTAGTCCGGGACTAGCGGGAGCCGGGGAGCTGTTTTTT.